This TCR beta chain was captured in a study of neurological immune-mediated disorders. This clonotype was found many times. Its specificity is not known. For the unsorted libraries, 2 million PBMCs stored at -80 C served as input. Study findings and constraints: When the repertoires were sorted by phylogenetic grouping, those of 18 of 34 multiple sclerosis patients ended up in one related-CDR3 cluster, a possible signature.

V shed 7 bases and J 4 bases; nucleotides not matched to a gene: 7. CDR3 length equals 14 residues. TCRdb re-called the 5' RACE reads with MiXCR, one entry per CDR3 protein. The sample carries more than 50,000 distinct CDR3 sequences, roughly 4% recorded once. The chain couples TRBV12-3 or TRBV12-4 to TRBJ1-5, with 7 bases matching TRBD1. The TCR sequence derives from a woman between 50 and 59 years old with multiple sclerosis. Sequenced input: PBMCs. The CDR3 is CASNLQGTNQPQHF. CDR3 DNA: TGTGCCAGCAATCTACAGGGGACTAATCAGCCCCAGCATTTT.